These 24 T cell receptor beta chains originate from one sample sequenced in a study of beta chain features in type 1 diabetes. The study reverse transcribed the entire isolated RNA, so it sequenced expressed TCRB transcripts. Libraries were prepared by immunoSEQ multiplex PCR; TCRdb keeps only in-frame clonotypes and omits some of them. The table lists over 150,000 clones, 7.5% to 10% of them singletons, with 0.55% to 0.75% in the top ten. The source material was central memory CD4+ T cells from blood. The receptors originated from a man aged 18-30 years in good health.

V gene TRBV5-1 combines with J gene TRBJ2-4, with D possibly being TRBD1 (6 bases). The CDR3 length is 14 residues. Per the germline V gene, CDR1 is SGHRS and CDR2 is YFSETQ. V lost 5 bases to trimming and J lost 5 bases, with 14 bases between them. This CDR3 is CASSPTGLENIQYF. CDR3 sequence (DNA): TGCGCCAGCAGTCCTACAGGGTTAGAAAACATTCAGTACTTC.

This chain links TRBV6-1 with TRBJ1-5; D is unclear. V was trimmed by 8 bases and J by 5 bases, leaving 10 bases between them. The germline CDR1 and CDR2 sequences are MNHNS and SASEGT. CDR3 length: 12 amino acids. The chain's CDR3 is CASRVGDQPQHF. The CDR3 DNA reads TGTGCCAGCCGGGTAGGCGATCAGCCCCAGCATTTT.

This clone was counted a few times. One end of the junction does not line up with germline, which may come from a read error. This chain joins TRBV5-6 and TRBJ1-5; 10 positions match TRBD1. Germline V CDR1 and CDR2: SGHDT, YYEEEE. The CDR3 is 16 amino acids. In DNA, the CDR3 is TGTGCCAGCAGCTTCCGCATGACAGGGGGCAACCAGCCCCAGCATTTT. Protein sequence: CASSFRMTGGNQPQHF.

V and J are TRBV7-3 and TRBJ2-1, with a possible D match to TRBD2 (6 bases). The CDR3 is made up of 15 amino acids. Between the trimmed V and J ends, which lost 5 bases and 5 bases, there was a span of 16 bases. The germline V gene encodes CDR1 SGHTA and CDR2 FQGTGA. CDR3 region: CASSGVGGPNNEQFF. Written as DNA, the CDR3 is TGTGCCAGCAGCGGGGTCGGGGGTCCGAACAATGAGCAGTTCTTC.

This clone was seen more than once but under ten times. The chain has TRBV5-1 and TRBJ1-1; D is ambiguous. The germline CDR1 and CDR2 sequences are SGHRS and YFSETQ. This CDR3 comprises 16 residues. V was cut by 1 base and J by 0 bases, with 13 bases left in between. As DNA, the CDR3 is TGCGCCAGCAGCTTGCGGGATCAAGGAATGAACACTGAAGCTTTCTTT. Its protein is CASSLRDQGMNTEAFF.

J is TRBJ1-2 and V is TRBV11-1, with D maybe TRBD1 (6 bases). Deletions cut 4 bases from V and 8 bases from J, with 17 bases between. CDR1 SGHAT and CDR2 FQDESV come from the germline V gene (reference sequence). This CDR3 has 14 amino acids. The CDR3 region has the DNA TGTGCCAGCAGCTCCAGCGGACAGCCTTTGGGCTACACCTTC. This encodes CASSSSGQPLGYTF. The full variable domain, its missing parts supplied by reference TRBV11-1 and TRBJ1-2, is EAEVAQSPRYKITEKSQAVAFWCDPISGHATLYWYRQILGQGPELLVQFQDESVVDDSQLPKDRFSAERLKGVDSTLKIQPAELGDSAMYLCASSSSGQPLGYTFGSGTRLTVV.

The V gene is TRBV4-3, the J gene TRBJ2-3; a possible D gene is TRBD2 (7 bases). Trimming shortened V by 4 bases and J by 0 bases, and 17 bases separated the two germline ends. The CDR3 sequence is 17 residues long. From germline, CDR1 is LGHNA and CDR2 YSLEER. The CDR3 coding sequence is TGCGCCAGCAGCCTCGCCTGGGGGGGGGCTAGCACAGATACGCAGTATTTT. It is translated as CASSLAWGGASTDTQYF.

This clone was seen only a few times. The J gene is TRBJ1-5, the V gene TRBV19; D is uncertain. Germline-derived CDR1 and CDR2 are LNHDA and SQIVND (reference sequence). CDR3 length: 14 residues. V gave up 1 base and J gave up 9 bases, with 13 bases separating them. CDR3 sequence: CASSIGARMGPQHF. CDR3 coding DNA: TGTGCCAGTAGTATAGGCGCCAGGATGGGGCCCCAGCATTTT. The full variable domain, in which reference TRBV19 and TRBJ1-5 provide the parts outside the CDR3, is DGGITQSPKYLFRKEGQNVTLSCEQNLNHDAMYWYRQDPGQGLRLIYYSQIVNDFQKGDIAEGYSVSREKKESFPLTVTSAQKNPTAFYLCASSIGARMGPQHFGDGTRLSIL.

This clone was detected many times. The chain has TRBV30 and TRBJ2-7; D call uncertain. The V end was cut by 1 base, the J end by 2 bases, with 3 bases between. Germline V gene data show CDR1 as GTSNPN and CDR2 as SVGIG (reference sequence). The CDR3 covers 11 residues. CDR3 protein: CAWSGAYEQYF. CDR3 DNA: TGTGCCTGGAGTGGAGCCTACGAGCAGTACTTC.

The rearrangement links TRBV6-5 to TRBJ1-2; TRBD1 matches at 9 bases. CDR3 length equals 15 residues. V lost 9 bases, J lost 2 bases, and 10 bases stayed unmatched. Germline values: CDR1 MNHEY, CDR2 SVGAGI. CDR3 amino acids: CASLPDRGRNYGYTF. DNA of the CDR3: TGTGCCAGTCTCCCAGACAGGGGGAGGAACTATGGCTACACCTTC.

This clone has a handful of counts. The chain carries TRBV6-4 and TRBJ2-1; possibly TRBD2 for D (5 bases). V was pared by 0 bases and J by 6 bases, with 12 bases between. CDR3 length: 15 residues. Germline-derived CDR1 and CDR2 are MRHNA and SNTAGT. CDR3 region: CASSDSRRAPNEQFF. In DNA, the CDR3 is TGTGCCAGCAGTGACTCGAGGCGGGCCCCCAATGAGCAGTTCTTC.

The chain has TRBV19 and TRBJ2-1; 7 nucleotides line up with TRBD1. With 6 bases clipped from V and 3 bases from J, the junction kept 2 bases outside the gene matches. This CDR3 is 13 amino acids long. CDR1 LNHDA and CDR2 SQIVND come from the germline V gene (reference sequence). This chain's CDR3 is CASSRQGYNEQFF. The CDR3 nucleotides read TGTGCCAGTAGCCGACAGGGCTACAATGAGCAGTTCTTC.

A few counts support this clone. The DNA for the CDR3 is TGTGCCAGCAGCCCTAACCAGGGGTACAATGAGCAGTTCTTC. It specifies CASSPNQGYNEQFF. J is TRBJ2-1 and V is TRBV7-3; tentatively, D is TRBD1 (6 bases). The CDR3 extends over 14 amino acids. V dropped 5 bases and J dropped 4 bases, with 12 bases sitting between them. Germline-derived CDR1 and CDR2 are SGHTA and FQGTGA. Supplemented by reference TRBV7-3 and TRBJ2-1, the full variable domain reads GAGVSQTPSNKVTEKGKYVELRCDPISGHTALYWYRQSLGQGPEFLIYFQGTGAADDSGLPNDRFFAVRPEGSVSTLKIQRTERGDSAVYLCASSPNQGYNEQFFGPGTRLTVL.

The V and J genes are TRBV7-2 and TRBJ2-7, with 7 bases matching TRBD2. With V trimmed by 1 base and J by 2 bases, 5 bases remained unmatched. The CDR3 consists of 15 residues. CDR1 is SGHTA, CDR2 FQGNSA, per germline. The CDR3 region has the DNA TGTGCCAGCAGCTTAGGATTGGGGGGGGCCTACGAGCAGTACTTC. It is translated as CASSLGLGGAYEQYF.

This clone occurred a few times. The chain combines TRBV7-2 with TRBJ2-3; 8 bases are a match to TRBD2. The CDR3 runs to 16 residues. Germline V gives CDR1 SGHTA, CDR2 FQGNSA. J gave up 5 bases and V 1 base, and 8 bases lay outside the gene matches. The CDR3 nucleotides read TGTGCCAGCAGCTTAGGCCCCGGGGGGGCGGGAGATACGCAGTATTTT. It encodes CASSLGPGGAGDTQYF.

This clone was observed a few times. V usage is TRBV7-2 and J usage is TRBJ2-6; 10 positions match TRBD2. V dropped 3 bases and J dropped 3; count of bases not matched to a gene: 2. This CDR3 region has 16 residues. Germline lookup yields CDR1 SGHTA and CDR2 FQGNSA. This CDR3 is CASSLLAGGGANVLTF. The CDR3, as DNA: TGTGCCAGCAGCTTGTTAGCGGGAGGTGGGGCCAACGTCCTGACTTTC.

The table lists this clone with a few counts. The chain uses TRBV5-5 and TRBJ2-2; 8 bases agree with TRBD2. Trimming took 3 bases from V and 1 from J; bases not matched to a gene: 5. The CDR3 totals 16 residues. Germline lookup yields CDR1 SGHKS and CDR2 YYEKEE (reference sequence). CDR3 DNA: TGTGCCAGCAGCTATGGTAGCGGGAAGAACACCGGGGAGCTGTTTTTT. Translation: CASSYGSGKNTGELFF.

This clone showed up just a few times. V usage is TRBV11-1 and J usage is TRBJ2-2; D is unclear. The V end was cut by 5 bases, the J end by 6 bases, with 10 bases between. Germline V gene lookup returns CDR1 SGHAT and CDR2 FQDESV (reference sequence). The CDR3 length is 13 residues. As DNA, the CDR3 is TGTGCCAGCAGCCCAGATTCATCCGGGGAGCTGTTTTTT. This translates into CASSPDSSGELFF.

At least ten counts were recorded for this clone. At one end, the junction sequence differs from germline, possibly due to a read error. V gene TRBV15 combines with J gene TRBJ2-4, with D perhaps matching TRBD1 (6 bases). Germline V gene sequence: CDR1 LNHNV, CDR2 YYDKDF (reference sequence). This CDR3 is built from 12 residues. In DNA form, the CDR3 reads TGTGCCACCAGCAGAGATACAGGGTTTTTGAACTTC. Translated: CATSRDTGFLNF.

V and J are TRBV4-2 and TRBJ1-2; TRBD1 aligns across 7 bases. The germline CDR1 and CDR2 sequences are LGHNA and YNFKEQ. V gave up 1 base and J gave up 5 bases; unmatched junction bases: 16. This CDR3 contains 18 residues. CDR3 sequence reads: CASSQADYRGGFSYGYTF. In DNA, the CDR3 is TGTGCCAGCAGCCAAGCTGATTATAGAGGGGGCTTCTCTTATGGCTACACCTTC.

At least ten counts were recorded for this clone. This chain connects TRBV23-1 to TRBJ1-2, with no clear D. TRBV23-1 is an open reading frame, and its role is uncertain. Trimming pared 3 bases from V and 0 bases from J, leaving 8 bases between. This CDR3 has 14 amino acids. The DNA for the CDR3 is TGCGCCAGCAGTCATCTCGGGACTAACTATGGCTACACCTTC. This sequence encodes CASSHLGTNYGYTF.

This clone was seen more than once but under ten times. The V gene is TRBV7-9, the J gene TRBJ2-1; D unresolved. The germline gives CDR1 SEHNR, CDR2 FQNEAQ (reference sequence). Trimming cost V 4 bases and J 7 bases, with 5 bases left between them. The CDR3 runs to 11 residues. This CDR3 is CASSYANEQFF. The CDR3 DNA sequence: TGTGCCAGCAGCTATGCGAATGAGCAGTTCTTC.

V usage is TRBV27 and J usage is TRBJ2-7; 7 nucleotides line up with TRBD1. The CDR3 runs to 15 residues. V was clipped by 5 bases and J by 1 base; unmatched bases: 8. Per the germline V gene, CDR1 is MNHEY and CDR2 is SMNVEV (reference sequence). CDR3 DNA sequence: TGTGCCAGCAGTCCGGGACAGATTGGTTCCTACGAGCAGTACTTC. It yields the protein CASSPGQIGSYEQYF.

The chain links TRBV19 to TRBJ1-1; 9 nucleotides agree with TRBD1. The CDR3 has 15 residues. CDR1 is LNHDA, CDR2 SQIVND, per germline (reference sequence). Losses at the gene ends were 7 bases for V and 1 base for J; bases not matched to a gene: 7. CDR3: CASTTTGGRNTEAFF. CDR3 bases: TGTGCCAGTACCACAACAGGGGGCCGGAACACTGAAGCTTTCTTT.